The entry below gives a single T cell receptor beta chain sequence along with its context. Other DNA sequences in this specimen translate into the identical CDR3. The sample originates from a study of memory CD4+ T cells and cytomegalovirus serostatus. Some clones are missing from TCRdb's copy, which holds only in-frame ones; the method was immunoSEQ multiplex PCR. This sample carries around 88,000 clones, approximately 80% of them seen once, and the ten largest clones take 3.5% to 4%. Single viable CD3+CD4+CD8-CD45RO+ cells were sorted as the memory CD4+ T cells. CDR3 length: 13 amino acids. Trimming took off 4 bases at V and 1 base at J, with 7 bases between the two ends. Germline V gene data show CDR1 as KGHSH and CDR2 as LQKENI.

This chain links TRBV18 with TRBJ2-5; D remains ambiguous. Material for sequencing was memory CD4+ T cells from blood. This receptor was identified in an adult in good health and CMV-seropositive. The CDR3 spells CASSQGTQETQYF. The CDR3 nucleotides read TGTGCCAGCTCACAGGGAACCCAAGAGACCCAGTACTTC. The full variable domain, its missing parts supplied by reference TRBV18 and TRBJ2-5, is NAGVMQNPRHLVRRRGQEARLRCSPMKGHSHVYWYRQLPEEGLKFMVYLQKENIIDESGMPKERFSAEFPKEGPSILRIQQVVRGDSAAYFCASSQGTQETQYFGPGTRLLVL.